These T cell receptor beta chains were read from a single sample in a study of blood T cells in healthy people across ages. TCRdb itself ran the 5' RACE reads through MiXCR, one entry per CDR3 protein. The sample consists of more than 1,000,000 distinct CDR3 sequences, about 23% of them appearing once. The same data also contributed to another study, on T cells of mothers and their children.

Source material: blood. The receptors were gathered from a girl aged 2 to 10 in good health. The CDR3 runs from the conserved cysteine through the conserved F or W. A D gene is named only where the DNA matches it firmly. Clone sizes are given selectively: once, few, many, or a class where the clone is expanded.

clone size: -
V gene: TRBV5-1
D gene: TRBD1
J gene: TRBJ1-4
CDR3 protein: CATTNTGTGGEKLFF
CDR3 DNA: TGCGCCACTACGAATACCGGGACAGGCGGTGAAAAACTGTTTTTT

clone size: few
V gene: TRBV19
D gene: TRBD2
J gene: TRBJ2-1
CDR3 protein: CASSFGLADIYNEQFF
CDR3 DNA: TGTGCCAGTAGCTTTGGACTAGCGGATATCTACAATGAGCAGTTCTTC

clone size: few
V gene: TRBV3-1
D gene: -
J gene: TRBJ2-3
CDR3 protein: CASSQDLGRISTDTQYF
CDR3 DNA: TGTGCCAGCAGCCAAGATCTTGGTCGTATTAGCACAGATACGCAGTATTTT

clone size: -
V gene: TRBV24-1
D gene: -
J gene: TRBJ1-2
CDR3 protein: CATSSGRLGGGYGYTF
CDR3 DNA: TGTGCCACCAGTTCGGGGCGGCTTGGGGGTGGCTATGGCTACACCTTC

clone size: few
V gene: TRBV6-5
D gene: -
J gene: TRBJ2-3
CDR3 protein: CASSYGAQYTDTQYF
CDR3 DNA: TGTGCCAGCAGTTACGGCGCCCAATACACAGATACGCAGTATTTT

clone size: few
V gene: TRBV24-1
D gene: TRBD1
J gene: TRBJ2-1
CDR3 protein: CATSDLQSTGTGLVEQFF
CDR3 DNA: TGTGCCACCAGTGATTTGCAATCCACCGGGACAGGACTCGTCGAGCAGTTCTTC

clone size: -
V gene: TRBV20-1
D gene: TRBD2
J gene: TRBJ2-1
CDR3 protein: CSARDLASGRVDEQFF
CDR3 DNA: TGCAGTGCTAGAGACCTCGCTAGCGGGAGAGTCGATGAGCAGTTCTTC

clone size: -
V gene: TRBV6-6
D gene: -
J gene: TRBJ2-7
CDR3 protein: CASSYEGMYEQYF
CDR3 DNA: TGTGCCAGCAGTTATGAGGGAATGTACGAGCAGTACTTC

clone size: -
V gene: TRBV4-2
D gene: -
J gene: TRBJ1-1
CDR3 protein: CASSQTGPSWTEAFF
CDR3 DNA: TGTGCCAGCAGCCAAACAGGGCCGTCGTGGACTGAAGCTTTCTTT

clone size: -
V gene: TRBV4-1
D gene: -
J gene: TRBJ1-2
CDR3 protein: CASSQDGDGYGYTF
CDR3 DNA: TGCGCCAGCAGCCAAGATGGGGACGGCTATGGCTACACCTTC

clone size: -
V gene: TRBV19
D gene: TRBD2
J gene: TRBJ2-7
CDR3 protein: CASSGASGPYEQYF
CDR3 DNA: TGTGCCAGTAGTGGAGCTAGCGGGCCCTACGAGCAGTACTTC

clone size: -
V gene: TRBV7-9
D gene: -
J gene: TRBJ1-2
CDR3 protein: CASSFTPGTGYTF
CDR3 DNA: TGTGCCAGCAGCTTTACCCCAGGGACCGGCTACACCTTC

clone size: many
V gene: TRBV7-2
D gene: -
J gene: TRBJ1-4
CDR3 protein: CASSSRVDEKLFF
CDR3 DNA: TGTGCCAGCAGCTCACGGGTCGACGAAAAACTGTTTTTT

clone size: -
V gene: TRBV29-1
D gene: TRBD1
J gene: TRBJ2-2
CDR3 protein: CSVRIVDRGKTTGELFF
CDR3 DNA: TGCAGCGTTCGAATCGTAGACAGGGGGAAGACCACCGGGGAGCTGTTTTTT

clone size: few
V gene: TRBV12-3/TRBV12-4
D gene: -
J gene: TRBJ2-4
CDR3 protein: CASSPGTPKNIQYF
CDR3 DNA: TGTGCCAGCAGCCCTGGGACGCCCAAAAACATTCAGTACTTC

clone size: few
V gene: TRBV29-1
D gene: TRBD1
J gene: TRBJ1-1
CDR3 protein: CSVLGQYTTEAFF
CDR3 DNA: TGCAGCGTCCTGGGACAGTATACCACTGAAGCTTTCTTT

clone size: -
V gene: TRBV15
D gene: -
J gene: TRBJ1-2
CDR3 protein: CATSREPRDKGGYTF
CDR3 DNA: TGTGCCACCAGCAGGGAGCCCAGGGATAAGGGTGGCTACACCTTC

clone size: few
V gene: TRBV11-3
D gene: TRBD2
J gene: TRBJ2-7
CDR3 protein: CASSATSGGGYEQYF
CDR3 DNA: TGTGCCAGCAGCGCGACTAGCGGGGGCGGCTACGAGCAGTACTTC

clone size: few
V gene: TRBV5-1
D gene: TRBD2
J gene: TRBJ2-1
CDR3 protein: CASTPGAGGPDEQFF
CDR3 DNA: TGCGCCAGCACACCGGGGGCGGGAGGGCCGGATGAGCAGTTCTTC

clone size: -
V gene: TRBV11-2
D gene: -
J gene: TRBJ2-7
CDR3 protein: CASSARLYEQYF
CDR3 DNA: TGTGCCAGCTCCGCGCGGCTCTACGAGCAGTACTTC

clone size: -
V gene: TRBV12-3/TRBV12-4
D gene: TRBD2
J gene: TRBJ2-1
CDR3 protein: CASSFDGGRNEQFF
CDR3 DNA: TGTGCCAGCAGTTTCGACGGGGGGAGGAATGAGCAGTTCTTC

clone size: -
V gene: TRBV2
D gene: -
J gene: TRBJ2-5
CDR3 protein: CASRAVRARGETQYF
CDR3 DNA: TGTGCCAGCCGAGCTGTCAGGGCGAGGGGAGAGACCCAGTACTTC

clone size: few
V gene: TRBV28
D gene: TRBD1
J gene: TRBJ2-2
CDR3 protein: CASSGGTGDPRMDTGELFF
CDR3 DNA: TGTGCCAGCAGCGGTGGGACAGGGGACCCCAGAATGGACACCGGGGAGCTGTTTTTT

clone size: -
V gene: TRBV29-1
D gene: -
J gene: TRBJ2-3
CDR3 protein: CSVEEERPGDTQYF
CDR3 DNA: TGCAGCGTTGAAGAGGAGAGGCCGGGGGATACGCAGTATTTT

clone size: -
V gene: TRBV18
D gene: -
J gene: TRBJ2-7
CDR3 protein: CASSPNSVYYEQYF
CDR3 DNA: TGTGCCAGCTCACCAAACAGCGTTTACTACGAGCAGTACTTC

clone size: -
V gene: TRBV7-3
D gene: TRBD1
J gene: TRBJ2-7
CDR3 protein: CASSPQGAPTSEQYF
CDR3 DNA: TGTGCCAGCAGTCCACAGGGGGCCCCTACGAGCGAGCAGTACTTC

clone size: -
V gene: TRBV15
D gene: TRBD2
J gene: TRBJ2-2
CDR3 protein: CATSRVNSGACGTGELFF
CDR3 DNA: TGTGCCACCAGCAGAGTGAATAGCGGGGCTTGCGGTACCGGGGAGCTGTTTTTT

clone size: -
V gene: TRBV7-9
D gene: TRBD1
J gene: TRBJ1-2
CDR3 protein: CASSHLTGGVGYTF
CDR3 DNA: TGTGCCAGCAGCCATCTGACAGGGGGTGTTGGCTACACCTTC

clone size: -
V gene: TRBV4-3
D gene: -
J gene: TRBJ2-7
CDR3 protein: CASSQDRGEQYF
CDR3 DNA: TGCGCCAGCAGCCAAGATAGGGGGGAGCAGTACTTC

clone size: few
V gene: TRBV11-3
D gene: -
J gene: TRBJ2-7
CDR3 protein: CASSPNTGAYEQYF
CDR3 DNA: TGTGCCAGCAGCCCGAATACGGGGGCCTACGAGCAGTACTTC

clone size: -
V gene: TRBV7-9
D gene: TRBD2
J gene: TRBJ2-1
CDR3 protein: CASTPSGRVYNEQFF
CDR3 DNA: TGTGCCAGTACGCCCAGCGGGAGGGTTTACAATGAGCAGTTCTTC

clone size: few
V gene: TRBV12-3/TRBV12-4
D gene: -
J gene: TRBJ2-4
CDR3 protein: CASSPPLVIAKNIQYF
CDR3 DNA: TGTGCCAGCAGTCCTCCCCTAGTGATAGCCAAAAACATTCAGTACTTC

clone size: few
V gene: TRBV27
D gene: TRBD1
J gene: TRBJ2-6
CDR3 protein: CASVETGGSGANVLTF
CDR3 DNA: TGTGCCAGCGTCGAGACAGGGGGATCTGGGGCCAACGTCCTGACTTTC

clone size: -
V gene: TRBV7-9
D gene: TRBD2
J gene: TRBJ2-1
CDR3 protein: CASSPRTSGVNEQFF
CDR3 DNA: TGTGCCAGCAGCCCCCGGACTAGCGGGGTAAATGAGCAGTTCTTC

clone size: few
V gene: TRBV29-1
D gene: -
J gene: TRBJ2-7
CDR3 protein: CSVERESYEQYF
CDR3 DNA: TGCAGCGTTGAAAGGGAAAGCTACGAGCAGTACTTC

clone size: -
V gene: TRBV20-1
D gene: -
J gene: TRBJ2-3
CDR3 protein: CSARDDGPGHRSLESTQYF
CDR3 DNA: TGCAGTGCTAGAGACGACGGGCCCGGTCACCGGTCTCTAGAATCTACGCAGTATTTT

clone size: few
V gene: TRBV11-3
D gene: -
J gene: TRBJ1-1
CDR3 protein: CASSFDRGTEAFF
CDR3 DNA: TGTGCCAGCAGCTTCGACAGAGGCACTGAAGCTTTCTTT

clone size: few
V gene: TRBV27
D gene: TRBD2
J gene: TRBJ2-3
CDR3 protein: CAPKSVAGAKSDTQYF
CDR3 DNA: TGTGCCCCCAAAAGTGTAGCGGGAGCGAAGTCAGATACGCAGTATTTT

clone size: -
V gene: TRBV29-1
D gene: -
J gene: TRBJ1-1
CDR3 protein: CSVEDRIIEAFF
CDR3 DNA: TGCAGCGTTGAAGATCGGATTATTGAAGCTTTCTTT

clone size: -
V gene: TRBV6-1
D gene: -
J gene: TRBJ1-5
CDR3 protein: CASSEEGPPQHF
CDR3 DNA: TGTGCCAGCAGTGAAGAGGGCCCGCCCCAGCATTTT

clone size: -
V gene: TRBV4-1
D gene: -
J gene: TRBJ2-1
CDR3 protein: CASSLGAGLDEQFF
CDR3 DNA: TGCGCCAGCAGCCTCGGGGCTGGTTTGGATGAGCAGTTCTTC

clone size: -
V gene: TRBV6-5
D gene: TRBD2
J gene: TRBJ2-5
CDR3 protein: CASSYGHAGAQYF
CDR3 DNA: TGTGCCAGCAGTTACGGACACGCGGGAGCCCAGTACTTC

clone size: -
V gene: TRBV28
D gene: TRBD2
J gene: TRBJ2-1
CDR3 protein: CASSLTTSGSLEQFF
CDR3 DNA: TGTGCCAGCAGTTTAACGACTAGCGGGAGCCTCGAGCAGTTCTTC

clone size: -
V gene: TRBV15
D gene: TRBD2
J gene: TRBJ2-5
CDR3 protein: CATSVNEGGETQYF
CDR3 DNA: TGTGCCACCAGCGTGAATGAGGGAGGGGAGACCCAGTACTTC

clone size: few
V gene: TRBV4-3
D gene: TRBD1
J gene: TRBJ1-1
CDR3 protein: CASSQSQGATEAFF
CDR3 DNA: TGCGCCAGCAGCCAAAGCCAGGGGGCCACTGAAGCTTTCTTT

clone size: few
V gene: TRBV3-1
D gene: TRBD2
J gene: TRBJ2-1
CDR3 protein: CASSHTSGVYNEQFF
CDR3 DNA: TGTGCCAGCAGCCATACTAGCGGGGTATACAATGAGCAGTTCTTC

clone size: -
V gene: TRBV13
D gene: -
J gene: TRBJ1-1
CDR3 protein: CASKMNTEAFF
CDR3 DNA: TGTGCCAGCAAGATGAACACTGAAGCTTTCTTT

clone size: -
V gene: TRBV29-1
D gene: -
J gene: TRBJ2-5
CDR3 protein: CSAGLGTRRETQYF
CDR3 DNA: TGCAGCGCCGGGTTGGGGACCAGGAGGGAGACCCAGTACTTC

clone size: few
V gene: TRBV3-1
D gene: TRBD2
J gene: TRBJ2-5
CDR3 protein: CASSQDRGGRGQETRYF
CDR3 DNA: TGTGCCAGCAGCCAAGATAGAGGCGGGAGAGGGCAAGAGACCCGGTACTTC

clone size: -
V gene: TRBV28
D gene: -
J gene: TRBJ1-1
CDR3 protein: CASGRESTNTEAFF
CDR3 DNA: TGTGCCAGCGGCAGGGAATCTACTAACACTGAAGCTTTCTTT

clone size: -
V gene: TRBV7-2
D gene: -
J gene: TRBJ2-2
CDR3 protein: CASSNRSSWVTGELFF
CDR3 DNA: TGTGCCAGCAGCAACAGATCTTCGTGGGTCACCGGGGAGCTGTTTTTT

clone size: few
V gene: TRBV11-1
D gene: -
J gene: TRBJ1-1
CDR3 protein: CASSLPKDGLPRPAFF
CDR3 DNA: TGTGCCAGCAGCTTACCAAAGGACGGGCTGCCTAGACCAGCTTTCTTT

clone size: few
V gene: TRBV7-2
D gene: TRBD1
J gene: TRBJ1-2
CDR3 protein: CASSSQGEDRGPGYTF
CDR3 DNA: TGTGCCAGCAGCTCCCAGGGGGAGGACAGGGGCCCCGGCTACACCTTC

clone size: few
V gene: TRBV7-9
D gene: -
J gene: TRBJ2-2
CDR3 protein: CASSLKGAGELFF
CDR3 DNA: TGTGCCAGCAGCTTAAAGGGAGCCGGGGAGCTGTTCTTT

clone size: few
V gene: TRBV19
D gene: -
J gene: TRBJ1-5
CDR3 protein: CASSGEEPQHF
CDR3 DNA: TGTGCCAGTAGTGGAGAGGAGCCCCAGCATTTT